A single sample is the source of the 17 T cell receptor beta chains below, sequenced in a study of blood T cells in healthy people across ages. Using a J-beta primer mix together with a sample-barcoded 5' primer, a second PCR was run for 7 to 11 cycles. TCRdb reanalysed the 5' RACE reads using MiXCR and keeps one entry per CDR3 protein. The table shows roughly 1.5 million distinct CDR3 sequences, with approximately 39% occurring only once. The specimen sequenced was blood. These receptor sequences come from a woman aged 18-35 years in good health.

The rearrangement uses TRBV5-1 and TRBJ2-2; 7 bases match TRBD1. Germline V gene sequence: CDR1 SGHRS, CDR2 YFSETQ. With 0 bases clipped from V and 2 bases from J, the junction kept 4 bases outside the gene matches. The CDR3 is made up of 16 amino acids. This chain's CDR3 is CASSLDGQANTGELFF. CDR3 bases: TGCGCCAGCAGCTTGGACGGACAGGCAAACACCGGGGAGCTGTTTTTT.

The rearrangement joins TRBV12-3 or TRBV12-4 to TRBJ2-5, with D uncertain. Trimming left V 1 base short and J 4 bases short, with 13 bases between. The CDR3 totals 15 residues. The CDR3 region is CASSLGRQLGETQYF. The CDR3, as DNA: TGTGCCAGCAGTTTAGGACGGCAGCTAGGAGAGACCCAGTACTTC.

Only one count was recorded for this clonotype. The junction shows a germline mismatch at one end, possibly a read error. This chain joins TRBV9 and TRBJ1-1; D is uncertain. Germline CDR1 and CDR2: SGDLS and YYNGEE. The CDR3 loop spans 12 amino acids. The chain's CDR3 is CASSRSNAEAFF. The CDR3 DNA is TGTGCCAGCAGCCGTTCGAACGCTGAAGCTTTCTTT.

V is TRBV2 and J is TRBJ2-3, with D perhaps given as TRBD1 or TRBD2 (5 bases each). This CDR3 is built from 14 residues. The V end was cut by 7 bases, the J end by 1 base, with 12 bases between. The germline V gene has CDR1 SNHLY and CDR2 FYNNEI. CDR3 coding DNA: TGTGCCAGCACGAAGGTGGGGGGCACAGATACGCAGTATTTT. This translates into CASTKVGGTDTQYF.

This clonotype was detected only a few times. V is TRBV7-9 and J is TRBJ1-1; 7 bases line up with TRBD1. The CDR3 has 15 residues. The V and J ends lost 6 bases and 6 bases, in that order; junction bases with no gene match: 13. Germline V gene data show CDR1 as SEHNR and CDR2 as FQNEAQ (reference sequence). CDR3: CASSVGDREGAEAFF. CDR3 nucleotide sequence: TGTGCCAGCAGTGTCGGAGACAGGGAAGGGGCTGAAGCTTTCTTT.

The V call is TRBV28, the J call TRBJ2-3; D tentatively reads TRBD1 or TRBD2 (5 bases each). The CDR3 extends over 14 amino acids. Between the trimmed V and J ends, which lost 10 bases and 4 bases, there was a span of 18 bases. Germline V CDR1 and CDR2: MDHEN, SYDVKM. CDR3 DNA sequence: TGTGCCATAAGCGAGGGGAGTCAGGCAGATACGCAGTATTTT. Residues: CAISEGSQADTQYF.

The V call is TRBV27, the J call TRBJ1-5; D is uncertain. Germline V gene lookup returns CDR1 MNHEY and CDR2 SMNVEV (reference sequence). Trimming shortened V by 0 bases and J by 0 bases, and 9 bases separated the two germline ends. CDR3 length equals 16 residues. In DNA form, the CDR3 reads TGTGCCAGCAGTTTATCAGTTCCATATAGCAATCAGCCCCAGCATTTT. Residues: CASSLSVPYSNQPQHF.

This chain joins TRBV20-1 and TRBJ1-1; D is undetermined. V shed 3 bases and J shed 0 bases, with 8 bases lying between them. The CDR3 loop spans 13 amino acids. Germline assignment: CDR1 DFQATT and CDR2 SNEGSKA (reference sequence). The CDR3 region is CSARTPMNTEAFF. The DNA of the CDR3 is TGCAGTGCTAGGACACCGATGAACACTGAAGCTTTCTTT.

This clonotype appeared a few times. The chain has TRBV7-2 and TRBJ2-7; D remains unclear. The CDR3 loop spans 11 amino acids. Germline assignment: CDR1 SGHTA and CDR2 FQGNSA. Trimming shortened V by 2 bases and J by 9 bases, and 8 bases separated the two germline ends. For the CDR3, the DNA is TGTGCCAGCAGCTTAAGCGAGGCGCAGTACTTC. This codes for CASSLSEAQYF.

This clonotype was picked up a small number of times. The chain joins TRBV14 to TRBJ2-1; D gene unclear. The CDR3 has 15 residues. CDR1 and CDR2 (germline): SGHDN, FVKESK. V lost 0 bases to trimming and J lost 6 bases, with 12 bases between them. The CDR3 region is CASSQDLYNFNEQFF. The CDR3 bases are TGTGCCAGCAGCCAAGATCTTTACAATTTCAATGAGCAGTTCTTC.

This clonotype was seen only a few times. The rearrangement links TRBV12-3 or TRBV12-4 to TRBJ2-2; a weak D match, TRBD1 (6 bases). V was pared by 6 bases and J by 4 bases, with 12 bases between. The CDR3 totals 14 residues. The CDR3 nucleotides are TGTGCCAGCAGCCTACTAGGGGGCACCGGGGAGCTGTTTTTT. Its protein is CASSLLGGTGELFF.

This clonotype has a handful of counts. This chain links TRBV3-1 with TRBJ1-2; D uncertain. This CDR3 is 15 amino acids long. CDR1 LGHDT and CDR2 YNNKEL come from the germline V gene (reference sequence). Between the trimmed V and J ends, which lost 1 base and 0 bases, there was a span of 9 bases. This CDR3 is CASSQGFWTNYGYTF. CDR3 DNA: TGTGCCAGCAGCCAAGGGTTCTGGACTAACTATGGCTACACCTTC.

The chain couples TRBV7-2 to TRBJ2-7; TRBD1 aligns across 9 bases. CDR3 size: 14 residues. Germline V gene sequence: CDR1 SGHTA, CDR2 FQGNSA. Trimming took 6 bases from V and 3 from J; bases not matched to a gene: 6. The DNA of the CDR3 is TGTGCCAGCAGAGCCCGGGGACAGGGCTACGAGCAGTACTTC. Its protein product is CASRARGQGYEQYF.

This clonotype was counted a single time. V usage is TRBV7-2 and J usage is TRBJ2-1; D assignment may be TRBD1 or TRBD2 (5 bases each). This CDR3 region has 14 residues. V gave up 5 bases and J gave up 7 bases, with 15 bases separating them. Germline-derived CDR1 and CDR2 are SGHTA and FQGNSA. The CDR3 coding sequence is TGTGCCAGCAGCAAAAGCAGGGCGGGTAATGAGCAGTTCTTC. Translated: CASSKSRAGNEQFF.

In its sample, this clonotype was seen once. The chain recombines TRBV20-1 with TRBJ2-5; D remains ambiguous. Germline CDR1 DFQATT, CDR2 SNEGSKA (reference sequence). With 5 bases removed from V and 3 bases from J, the gap between germline ends came to 10 bases. This CDR3 spans 12 amino acids. The DNA for the CDR3 is TGCAGTGCTGAGGTGCGAGAAGAGACCCAGTACTTC. This sequence encodes CSAEVREETQYF.

This clonotype was detected only a few times. The chain employs TRBV2 and TRBJ1-5, with D perhaps matching TRBD1 (6 bases). The CDR3 is 16 amino acids. The ends were cut back, 6 bases at V and 4 bases at J, with 19 bases in the middle. Germline CDR1 and CDR2: SNHLY and FYNNEI. DNA of the CDR3: TGTGCCAGCAGCCTCATACAGGGTTCACGGAATCAGCCCCAGCATTTT. This encodes CASSLIQGSRNQPQHF.

In its sample, this clonotype was seen a few times. V is TRBV6-2 or TRBV6-3 and J is TRBJ2-7, with D tentatively TRBD1 (5 bases). Germline-derived CDR1 and CDR2 are MNHEY and SVGEGT. Deletions cut 6 bases from V and 0 bases from J, with 15 bases between. The CDR3 contains 15 residues. CDR3 sequence: CASSNTGIFSYEQYF. CDR3 nucleotides: TGTGCCAGCAGCAACACAGGAATCTTCTCCTACGAGCAGTACTTC.